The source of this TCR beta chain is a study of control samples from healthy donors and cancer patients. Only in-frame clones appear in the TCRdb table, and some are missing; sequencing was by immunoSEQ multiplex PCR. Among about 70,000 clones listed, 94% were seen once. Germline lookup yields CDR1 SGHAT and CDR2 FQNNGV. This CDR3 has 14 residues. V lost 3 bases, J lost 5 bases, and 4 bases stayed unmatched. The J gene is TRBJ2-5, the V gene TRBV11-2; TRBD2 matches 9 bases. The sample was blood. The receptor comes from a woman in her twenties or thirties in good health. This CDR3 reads CASSFGTSLETQYF. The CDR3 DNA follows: TGTGCCAGCAGCTTCGGGACTAGCTTGGAGACCCAGTACTTC.